Listed below are T cell receptor beta chains from one sample, sequenced in a study of shared clonotypes between healthy human individuals. Assay: immunoSEQ multiplex PCR; the TCRdb copy retains only in-frame clones and omits some. This sample has about 1.1 million clones; 60% to 80% occur once, and the top ten carry roughly 0.83%. Sample: memory CD4+ T cells from PBMCs. The receptors come from a man aged 18-30 years in good health. Some clones in this sample may be carry-over from other donors' samples. The CDR3 runs from the conserved cysteine through the conserved F or W. A D gene is named only where the DNA matches it firmly. Some rows mark clone size as missing; the rest say once, few, many or name a class of expanded clone.

j_call d_call v_call clone_size cdr3_nt cdr3_aa
TRBJ1-2 . TRBV19 . TGTGCCAGTAGAAAAATTGGGAGCTATGGCTACACCTTC CASRKIGSYGYTF
TRBJ1-4 TRBD1 TRBV5-1 few TGCGCCAGCAGCCGGACAGGGGTGGACCAAAATGAAAAACTGTTTTTT CASSRTGVDQNEKLFF
TRBJ2-3 TRBD2 TRBV11-3 once TGTGCCAGCAGCTTAGGAAGCGGGAAGGGAGATACGCAGTATTTT CASSLGSGKGDTQYF
TRBJ2-2 . TRBV7-9 . TGTGCCAGCAGCCTACAGAGTTCCACCGGGGAGCTGTTTTTT CASSLQSSTGELFF
TRBJ1-2 . TRBV5-1 . TGCGCCAGCAGCTTTACCGGGACACACGACTATGGCTACACCTTC CASSFTGTHDYGYTF
TRBJ1-5 . TRBV19 . TGTGCCAGTAGTTTAAAGAATCAGCCCCAGCATTTT CASSLKNQPQHF
TRBJ2-3 . TRBV29-1 . TGCAGCGTTGGTCTGTTAGATACGCAGTATTTT CSVGLLDTQYF
TRBJ2-3 TRBD1 TRBV11-2 . TGTGCCAGCAGCTTAGGGACGGGACAGAGCACAGATACGCAGTATTTT CASSLGTGQSTDTQYF
TRBJ1-2 . TRBV7-2 . TGTGCCAGCAGCCAATCATATGCAGGGTCCAACTATGGCTACACCTTC CASSQSYAGSNYGYTF
TRBJ1-1 TRBD1 TRBV10-3 . TGTGCCGGCAAACAGGGGGCGGACACTGAAGCTTTCTTT CAGKQGADTEAFF
TRBJ2-5 TRBD1 TRBV5-1 . TGCGCCAGCAGCTTGGCCGGGACAGTACAAGAGACCCAGTACTTC CASSLAGTVQETQYF
TRBJ1-4 . TRBV7-9 . TGTGCCAGCAGCTTAGGTCCGTCCGGGGGGAATGAAAAACTGTTTTTT CASSLGPSGGNEKLFF
TRBJ1-2 . TRBV5-5 few TGTGCCAGCAGCTACGCCCAGGGTGGGTATGGCTACACCTTC CASSYAQGGYGYTF
TRBJ1-4 . TRBV5-1 . TGCGCCAGCAGACAGGCCGGAGGTGAAAAACTGTTTTTT CASRQAGGEKLFF